This entry features one T cell receptor (beta chain) sequence. Its antigen is undetermined. The junction departs from the called germline gene at one end, perhaps through a read error. The CDR3 length is 16 residues. Germline V gene sequence: CDR1 MGHDK, CDR2 SYGVNS. The data were obtained in a study of T cell responses to AZD1222 COVID-19 vaccine. Study-wide results and limits: Only six or seven AZD1222 recipients tested seropositive at baseline. Mapped onto spike, vaccine-associated CD4 TCRs spanned it and were dominant at 160-218 and 743-854.

Clones were sequenced by immunoSEQ multiplex PCR, and TCRdb holds only the in-frame ones, with some missing. The repertoire consists of 150,000 to 200,000 clones, with around 90% occurring once and the leading ten covering 1% to 1.5%. Sample: peripheral blood, taken 28 days after the second AZD1222 dose. V is TRBV25-1 and J is TRBJ1-1, with D possibly matching TRBD1 (6 bases). The TCR sequence derives from an adult who received the AZD1222 COVID-19 vaccine. The CDR3 DNA follows: TGTGCCAGCAGTGAATACGACAGGAATCAGGACAGATCGCTGATCTTT. Translating it yields CASSEYDRNQDRSLIF.